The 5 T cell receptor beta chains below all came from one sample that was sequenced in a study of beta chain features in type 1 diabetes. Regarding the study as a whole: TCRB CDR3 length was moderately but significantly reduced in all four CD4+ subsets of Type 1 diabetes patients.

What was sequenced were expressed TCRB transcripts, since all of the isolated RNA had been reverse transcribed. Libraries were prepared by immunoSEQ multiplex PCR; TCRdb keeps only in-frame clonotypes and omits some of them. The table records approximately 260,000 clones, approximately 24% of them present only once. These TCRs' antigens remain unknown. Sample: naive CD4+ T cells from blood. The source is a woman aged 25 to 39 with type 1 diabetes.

CDR3 sequence: CASSRVAQRGYSGANVLTF. The CDR3 bases are TGTGCCAGCAGCCGCGTGGCGCAGCGGGGGTACTCTGGGGCCAACGTCCTGACTTTC. The rearrangement links TRBV7-6 to TRBJ2-6; 8 positions agree with TRBD2. V lost 5 bases to trimming and J lost 0 bases; unmatched junction nucleotides: 12. The V gene's germline CDR1 is SGHVS and CDR2 FNYEAQ. The CDR3 is 19 amino acids.

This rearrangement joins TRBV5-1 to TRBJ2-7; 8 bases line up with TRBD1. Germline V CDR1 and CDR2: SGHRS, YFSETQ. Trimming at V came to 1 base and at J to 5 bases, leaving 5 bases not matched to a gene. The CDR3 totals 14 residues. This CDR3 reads CASSLQGQGNEQYF. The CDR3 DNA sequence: TGCGCCAGCAGCTTGCAAGGACAGGGCAACGAGCAGTACTTC.

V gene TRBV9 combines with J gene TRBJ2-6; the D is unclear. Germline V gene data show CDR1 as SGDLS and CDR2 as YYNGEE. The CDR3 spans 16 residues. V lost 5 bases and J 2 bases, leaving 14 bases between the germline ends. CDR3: CASRPERSAGANVLTF. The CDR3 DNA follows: TGTGCCAGCAGGCCTGAGAGGTCGGCTGGGGCCAACGTCCTGACTTTC.

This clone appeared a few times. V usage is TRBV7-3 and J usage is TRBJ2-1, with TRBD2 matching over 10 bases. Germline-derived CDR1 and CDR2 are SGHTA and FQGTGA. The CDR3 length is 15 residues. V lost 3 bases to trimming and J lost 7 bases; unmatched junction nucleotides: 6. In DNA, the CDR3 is TGTGCCAGCAGCTTCTCTAGCGGGAGATGGAATGAGCAGTTCTTC. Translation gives CASSFSSGRWNEQFF.

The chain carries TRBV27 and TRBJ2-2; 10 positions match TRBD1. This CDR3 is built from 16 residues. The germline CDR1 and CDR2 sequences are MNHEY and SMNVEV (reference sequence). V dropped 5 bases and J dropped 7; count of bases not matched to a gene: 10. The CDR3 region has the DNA TGTGCCAGCAGTCCTCAGCCGGGACAGGGGATCGGGGAGCTGTTTTTT. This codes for CASSPQPGQGIGELFF.